The 32 T cell receptor beta chains below come from one sample, sequenced in a study of T cells after yellow fever vaccination. TCRdb independently ran MiXCR on the 5' RACE reads; one entry per CDR3 protein. In the table there are about 550,000 distinct CDR3 sequences, 15% to 20% of which are singletons. Sequencing was performed on PBMCs, taken 15 days after the yellow fever booster vaccination. All receptors derive from a young man who received the YFV17D yellow fever vaccine.

This clonotype turned up a few times. V is TRBV12-3 or TRBV12-4 and J is TRBJ2-1; TRBD2 aligns across 10 bases. With V trimmed by 5 bases and J by 4 bases, 5 bases remained unmatched. CDR3 size: 15 residues. The CDR3 loop reads CASSRGTSVYNEQFF. The DNA of the CDR3 is TGTGCCAGCAGTCGCGGGACTAGCGTATACAATGAGCAGTTCTTC.

The table lists this clonotype with many counts. J is TRBJ2-2 and V is TRBV28; no reliable D call. Germline CDR1 is MDHEN and CDR2 is SYDVKM. Trimming shortened V by 5 bases and J by 5 bases, and 6 bases separated the two germline ends. This CDR3 spans 12 amino acids. The CDR3 protein is CASSTPTGELFF. The CDR3 region has the DNA TGTGCCAGCAGTACCCCAACCGGGGAGCTGTTTTTT.

This sequence joins TRBV18 and TRBJ2-3; 7 positions match TRBD1. Germline loops: CDR1 KGHSH, CDR2 LQKENI. The J segment lost 2 bases and the V segment lost 4 bases, leaving 9 bases of the junction unmatched. The CDR3 has 16 amino acids. The CDR3, as DNA: TGTGCCAGCTCACTGCCCCGGGACAGCCTCACAGATACGCAGTATTTT. Residues: CASSLPRDSLTDTQYF.

The chain joins TRBV25-1 to TRBJ2-3, with D unresolved. Trimming removed 5 bases at V and 4 bases at J, with 7 bases between. Germline CDR1 and CDR2: MGHDK and SYGVNS. The CDR3 loop spans 12 amino acids. Written as DNA, the CDR3 is TGTGCCAGCAGTCACACGGCAGATACGCAGTATTTT. It encodes CASSHTADTQYF.

The gene calls are TRBV6-2 or TRBV6-3 and TRBJ1-1; D remains ambiguous. The ends were cut back, 2 bases at V and 5 bases at J, with 9 bases in the middle. From germline, CDR1 is MNHEY and CDR2 SVGEGT. The CDR3 extends over 13 amino acids. The CDR3 spells CASSYTRQTEAFF. In DNA form, the CDR3 reads TGTGCCAGCAGTTACACAAGGCAGACTGAAGCTTTCTTT.

This clonotype appeared a single time. The rearrangement links TRBV15 to TRBJ1-2; tentatively, D is TRBD1 (6 bases). CDR3 length: 14 residues. Per germline, CDR1 LNHNV and CDR2 YYDKDF (reference sequence). Trimming took 0 bases from V and 5 from J, leaving 10 bases between them. The CDR3 loop is CATSRDGTNYGYTF. The CDR3 DNA follows: TGTGCCACCAGCAGAGATGGGACAAATTATGGCTACACCTTC.

The rearrangement joins TRBV5-1 to TRBJ1-4; no clear D gene. V was trimmed by 4 bases and J by 7 bases, leaving 11 bases between them. The germline V gene encodes CDR1 SGHRS and CDR2 YFSETQ. CDR3 length: 13 residues. In DNA, the CDR3 is TGCGCCAGCAGCATGGACGGTCCTGAAAAACTGTTTTTT. It translates to CASSMDGPEKLFF.

The chain is built from TRBV11-2 and TRBJ2-1, with TRBD1 matching over 7 bases. Per the germline V gene, CDR1 is SGHAT and CDR2 is FQNNGV. J was trimmed by 5 bases and V by 4 bases; bases with no gene match: 11. This CDR3 spans 16 amino acids. CDR3 protein: CASSSTGSPGDNEQFF. DNA for the CDR3: TGTGCCAGCAGCTCGACAGGGTCGCCGGGTGACAATGAGCAGTTCTTC.

At least ten counts were recorded for this clonotype. The J gene is TRBJ1-1, the V gene TRBV12-5; no reliable D call. Trimming cost V 2 bases and J 6 bases, with 13 bases left between them. Per germline, CDR1 LGHNT and CDR2 FRNRAP. The CDR3 extends over 14 amino acids. This CDR3 is CASGLSSPWSEAFF. For the CDR3, the DNA is TGTGCTAGTGGTTTGAGTTCTCCGTGGTCTGAAGCTTTCTTT. The full variable domain, with the rest looked up from reference TRBV12-5 and TRBJ1-1, is DARVTQTPRHKVTEMGQEVTMRCQPILGHNTVFWYRQTMMQGLELLAYFRNRAPLDDSGMPKDRFSAEMPDATLATLKIQPSEPRDSAVYFCASGLSSPWSEAFFGQGTRLTVV.

The chain has TRBV30 and TRBJ2-1; D perhaps matches TRBD2 (6 bases). The CDR3 has 15 amino acids. Trimming pared 2 bases from V and 8 bases from J, leaving 19 bases between. CDR1 and CDR2 from the germline V gene are GTSNPN and SVGIG (reference sequence). The CDR3 DNA reads TGTGCCTGGAGTTCAGGACTATCCACAACCGATGAGCAGTTCTTC. Protein sequence: CAWSSGLSTTDEQFF.

The rearrangement links TRBV20-1 to TRBJ2-1; D could derive from TRBD1 or TRBD2 (5 bases each). The germline gives CDR1 DFQATT, CDR2 SNEGSKA (reference sequence). CDR3 length: 15 residues. V was trimmed by 6 bases and J by 0 bases, leaving 15 bases between them. CDR3 loop: CSARSGTGSYNEQFF. The CDR3 DNA reads TGCAGTGCCCGCTCCGGGACCGGCTCCTACAATGAGCAGTTCTTC.

A few counts support this clonotype. The chain has TRBV6-5 and TRBJ1-1, with TRBD1 as a possible D gene (6 bases). The V end was cut by 2 bases, the J end by 0 bases, with 13 bases between. Germline-derived CDR1 and CDR2 are MNHEY and SVGAGI. CDR3 length equals 16 residues. The CDR3 spells CASSYHAGALNTEAFF. As DNA, the CDR3 is TGTGCCAGCAGTTACCATGCAGGGGCGTTGAACACTGAAGCTTTCTTT.

This chain links TRBV29-1 with TRBJ1-6; perhaps TRBD1 as D (5 bases). The length of the CDR3 is 13 residues. Germline CDR1 reads SQVTM; CDR2 reads ANQGSEA. V dropped 1 base and J dropped 7 bases, with 8 bases sitting between them. The CDR3 loop reads CSVEVGGNSPLHF. In DNA, the CDR3 is TGCAGCGTTGAAGTCGGGGGGAATTCACCCCTCCACTTT.

This chain uses TRBV19 with TRBJ2-1, with D perhaps TRBD2 (6 bases). The CDR3 is 14 amino acids. Trimming removed 2 bases from V and 9 bases from J, with 14 bases in between. Germline V gives CDR1 LNHDA, CDR2 SQIVND (reference sequence). CDR3 residues: CASSIQSGESEQFF. In DNA form, the CDR3 reads TGTGCCAGTAGTATACAATCGGGGGAGAGTGAGCAGTTCTTC.

Ten or more counts support this clonotype. The genes are TRBV12-3 or TRBV12-4 and TRBJ1-5; D gene uncertain. The CDR3 has 12 residues. V was shortened by 2 bases and J by 7 bases, with 6 bases between the two germline ends. The CDR3 nucleotides are TGTGCCAGCAGTTTACCGGGCCAGCCCCAGCATTTT. Its protein is CASSLPGQPQHF.

The chain recombines TRBV5-5 with TRBJ2-1; 11 nucleotides line up with TRBD2. Trimming took 2 bases from V and 12 from J; bases not matched to a gene: 13. The length of the CDR3 is 16 residues. Germline CDR1 reads SGHKS; CDR2 reads YYEKEE (reference sequence). CDR3 nucleotide sequence: TGTGCCAGCAGCTTCATAATAGCGGGAGGGCCGATAAGGCAGTTCTTC. Protein sequence: CASSFIIAGGPIRQFF.

This clonotype showed up just a few times. The V gene is TRBV5-8, the J gene TRBJ2-1, with unresolved D. V dropped 6 bases and J dropped 0 bases, with 10 bases sitting between them. This CDR3 spans 14 amino acids. In germline, CDR1 is SGHTS, CDR2 YDEGEE. The CDR3: CASNIPSSYNEQFF. Written as DNA, the CDR3 is TGTGCCAGCAACATACCTAGCTCCTACAATGAGCAGTTCTTC.

This clonotype has just a few counts. The CDR3 loop is CASSYRGLQFF. In nucleotides, the CDR3 is TGTGCCAGCAGTTACCGCGGACTGCAGTTCTTC. V is TRBV12-3 or TRBV12-4 and J is TRBJ2-1; possibly TRBD2 for D (5 bases). Trimming took 4 bases from V and 12 from J, leaving 10 bases between them. The CDR3 loop spans 11 amino acids.

V is TRBV19 and J is TRBJ2-1; 9 nucleotides align to TRBD2. Germline CDR1 reads LNHDA; CDR2 reads SQIVND (reference sequence). The CDR3 consists of 11 residues. V lost 6 bases to trimming and J lost 15 bases; unmatched junction nucleotides: 6. The CDR3 nucleotides read TGTGCCAGTAGAACCGGGACTAGCTGGTTCTTC. Translating gives CASRTGTSWFF.

This sequence joins TRBV2 and TRBJ2-5; 10 positions match TRBD2. Trimming at V came to 7 bases and at J to 0 bases, leaving 11 bases not matched to a gene. The germline CDR1 and CDR2 sequences are SNHLY and FYNNEI. The CDR3 loop spans 17 amino acids. The CDR3 DNA reads as TGTGCCAGCACCAAAGGGAGAGCGGGAGGGTACCAAGAGACCCAGTACTTC. It encodes CASTKGRAGGYQETQYF.

In the case of this clonotype: This sequence may be a read error, since a much larger clone differs from it by one base. The rearrangement uses TRBV6-5 and TRBJ2-3, with a possible D match to TRBD2 (6 bases). CDR1 and CDR2 (germline): MNHEY, SVGAGI. The CDR3 has 15 amino acids. The CDR3 reads CASRLNAGLTDMQYF. The CDR3 coding sequence is TGTGCCAGCAGGTTAAACGCGGGACTCACAGATATGCAGTATTTT.

The chain uses TRBV5-4 and TRBJ2-7; D gene ambiguous. This CDR3 contains 14 residues. CDR1 and CDR2 from the germline V gene are SGHNT and YYREEE (reference sequence). Trimming removed 4 bases at V and 2 bases at J, with 13 bases between. CDR3 sequence (DNA): TGTGCCAGCAGCAAAGGGCCCCTTGCCTACGAGCAGTACTTC. This sequence encodes CASSKGPLAYEQYF.

The chain joins TRBV20-1 to TRBJ1-6, with TRBD1 matching 8 bases. This CDR3 comprises 13 residues. After removal of 6 bases from V and 10 bases from J, the junction contained 8 bases not matched to a gene. Germline-derived CDR1 and CDR2 are DFQATT and SNEGSKA (reference sequence). CDR3 bases: TGCAGTGCCGCGGACAGGGTCGGCTCACCCCTCCACTTT. Its protein is CSAADRVGSPLHF.

In this sample, this clonotype turned up a few times. The chain couples TRBV4-3 to TRBJ2-1; 8 bases match TRBD2. The CDR3 is 17 residues long. The germline CDR1 and CDR2 sequences are LGHNA and YSLEER. J lost 4 bases, V lost 1 base, and 9 bases had no gene match. The CDR3 region is CASSQGPAGGGYNEQFF. CDR3 coding DNA: TGCGCCAGCAGCCAAGGCCCGGCGGGGGGTGGGTACAATGAGCAGTTCTTC.

V usage is TRBV10-3 and J usage is TRBJ2-5; the D is unclear. Deletions cut 2 bases from V and 7 bases from J, with 11 bases between. Germline V gene lookup returns CDR1 ENHRY and CDR2 SYGVKD. CDR3 length equals 13 residues. As DNA, the CDR3 is TGTGCCATCAGTGAGCAAGGTGAAGGGACCCAGTACTTC. Translating gives CAISEQGEGTQYF.

CDR3 amino acids: CASSSDSDGSSTQYF. In nucleotides, the CDR3 is TGTGCCAGCAGCTCGGATAGCGATGGTAGCAGTACGCAGTATTTT. The chain carries TRBV7-9 and TRBJ2-3, with D maybe TRBD2 (5 bases). Germline values: CDR1 SEHNR, CDR2 FQNEAQ (reference sequence). This CDR3 spans 15 amino acids. The V gene lost 4 bases and the J gene lost 8 bases, with 19 bases spanning the gap.

The sample holds a few counts of this clonotype. This sequence joins TRBV7-2 and TRBJ2-7; 7 positions agree with TRBD2. The trim removed 0 bases at V and 3 bases at J, leaving 2 bases unmatched. The CDR3 runs 14 residues. Germline assignment: CDR1 SGHTA and CDR2 FQGNSA. The DNA for the CDR3 is TGTGCCAGCAGCTTAGCTAGCGGGCGCTACGAGCAGTACTTC. Translation gives CASSLASGRYEQYF.

This clonotype was counted at least ten times. The J gene is TRBJ2-7, the V gene TRBV10-3; possibly TRBD1 for D (5 bases). V gave up 4 bases and J gave up 4 bases, with 8 bases separating them. CDR3 length equals 12 residues. Germline V CDR1 and CDR2: ENHRY, SYGVKD. The CDR3 spells CAISVSGYEQYF. Written as DNA, the CDR3 is TGTGCCATCAGTGTCTCAGGGTACGAGCAGTACTTC.

This chain links TRBV12-3 or TRBV12-4 with TRBJ1-2, with a weak D call TRBD1 (6 bases). The CDR3 is made up of 15 amino acids. Between the trimmed V and J ends, which lost 3 bases and 5 bases, there was a span of 16 bases. The DNA for the CDR3 is TGTGCCAGCAGTTTGTCAGGGGCGGTTGGTTATGGCTACACCTTC. Translation gives CASSLSGAVGYGYTF.

Only a few counts were recorded for this clonotype. The J gene is TRBJ1-4, the V gene TRBV29-1, with D perhaps TRBD1 (5 bases). The CDR3 covers 15 residues. Germline V gives CDR1 SQVTM, CDR2 ANQGSEA. Trimming left V 3 bases short and J 8 bases short, with 19 bases between. As DNA, the CDR3 is TGCAGCGTTGATCTTGGGGCAGGGCGGGGAGAAAAACTGTTTTTT. It encodes CSVDLGAGRGEKLFF.

This clonotype came up a few times. V usage is TRBV18 and J usage is TRBJ2-5, with D possibly matching TRBD1 (6 bases). V gave up 6 bases and J gave up 1 base, with 12 bases separating them. The CDR3 loop spans 14 amino acids. CDR1 and CDR2 (germline): KGHSH, LQKENI. The CDR3 loop is CASSPGQTQETQYF. In DNA form, the CDR3 reads TGTGCCAGCTCCCCTGGACAGACCCAAGAGACCCAGTACTTC. The full variable domain, with the rest looked up from reference TRBV18 and TRBJ2-5, is NAGVMQNPRHLVRRRGQEARLRCSPMKGHSHVYWYRQLPEEGLKFMVYLQKENIIDESGMPKERFSAEFPKEGPSILRIQQVVRGDSAAYFCASSPGQTQETQYFGPGTRLLVL.

This clonotype was observed once. The chain links TRBV6-5 to TRBJ2-3; TRBD1 is a possible D gene (6 bases). Trimming took 6 bases from V and 1 from J, leaving 14 bases between them. CDR3 length: 15 amino acids. Germline V gene sequence: CDR1 MNHEY, CDR2 SVGAGI. The CDR3 DNA reads as TGTGCCAGCAGGTACCGGGACAAACGCACAGATACGCAGTATTTT. Its translation is CASRYRDKRTDTQYF.